The 17 T cell receptor beta chains in this list originate from one sample, sequenced in a study of human T cells and chemical hapten exposure (dated by TCRdb to the early 2020s). The sample's time point, from its label and the paper: patch test 1, 2 weeks after DPC sensitization. The sample's treatment or condition, from its label and the paper: therapeutic diphenylcyclopropenone sensitization with weekly scalp DPC. Receptor amplification or capture employed RACE. TCRdb names NextSeq 500 as the instrument used. Through fastp at Q25 and MiXCR, TCRdb rebuilt clones from the public reads, retaining in-frame beta chains. One record per CDR3 amino acid sequence lists the most common genes and DNA. A total of 180,000 or so distinct CDR3 sequences appear in this sample, approximately 15% of them only once. Of the sample, less than 2% is held by the ten largest clones. This material consisted of whole blood, taken in connection with sensitization to the hapten diphenylcyclopropenone (DPC). The receptors stem from a woman aged 25 to 39 with alopecia areata. Some clones in this sample may be carry-over from other donors' samples.

V is TRBV7-2 and J is TRBJ2-3, with D unresolved. Germline V lookup: CDR1 SGHTA, CDR2 FQGNSA. Trimming removed 2 bases from V and 1 base from J, with 10 bases in between. This CDR3 comprises 15 residues. The DNA of the CDR3 is TGTGCCAGCAGCTTAAGTGGGCCCGGCACAGATACGCAGTATTTT. This codes for CASSLSGPGTDTQYF.

This clonotype has ten or more counts. This sequence joins TRBV20-1 and TRBJ2-7, with 9 bases matching TRBD1. The CDR3 length is 16 residues. Unmatched junction bases numbered 13, after V lost 1 base and J lost 6 bases. Germline CDR1 and CDR2: DFQATT and SNEGSKA (reference sequence). The CDR3 DNA sequence: TGCAGTGCTAGAGCCCTAGGGACAGGGCTAACCGGCGAGCAGTACTTC. Residues: CSARALGTGLTGEQYF.

The chain links TRBV2 to TRBJ1-1; TRBD1 agrees at 11 bases. Trimming cost V 7 bases and J 4 bases; bases outside gene matches: 8. This CDR3 contains 15 residues. The germline gives CDR1 SNHLY, CDR2 FYNNEI. In DNA, the CDR3 is TGTGCCAGCACCCCCCGGACAGGGGGCGGCACTGAAGCTTTCTTT. The encoded protein is CASTPRTGGGTEAFF.

The J gene is TRBJ2-3, the V gene TRBV6-6; TRBD1 aligns across 7 bases. Looked up from germline, CDR1 is MNHNY and CDR2 is SVGAGI (reference sequence). J was trimmed by 2 bases and V by 5 bases; bases with no gene match: 7. The CDR3 sequence is 15 residues long. The CDR3 reads CASSQQGQNTDTQYF. In nucleotides, the CDR3 is TGTGCCAGCAGTCAACAGGGACAGAACACAGATACGCAGTATTTT.

The table lists this clonotype with many counts. V usage is TRBV6-2 or TRBV6-3 and J usage is TRBJ1-1; a possible D gene is TRBD1 (5 bases). The CDR3 runs 15 residues. The V gene lost 7 bases and the J gene lost 0 bases, with 15 bases spanning the gap. The V gene's germline CDR1 is MNHEY and CDR2 SVGEGT. CDR3 nucleotide sequence: TGTGCCAGCATTATGTCCCAGGGCCTGAACACTGAAGCTTTCTTT. It encodes CASIMSQGLNTEAFF.

The sample holds a few counts of this clonotype. The V gene is TRBV12-3 or TRBV12-4, the J gene TRBJ2-3, with TRBD1 as a possible D gene (6 bases). The CDR3 loop spans 16 amino acids. V lost 5 bases and J lost 2, with 17 bases in between. In DNA form, the CDR3 reads TGTGCCAGCAGTCGGGACATTTTGGGGAACACAGATACGCAGTATTTT. Residues: CASSRDILGNTDTQYF.

The table lists this clonotype with many counts. The chain joins TRBV7-2 to TRBJ1-1, with D tentatively TRBD1 (6 bases). The CDR3 consists of 15 residues. Germline loops: CDR1 SGHTA, CDR2 FQGNSA. V was cut by 5 bases and J by 0 bases, with 13 bases left in between. CDR3 amino acids: CASSEQGLMNTEAFF. In nucleotides, the CDR3 is TGTGCCAGCAGCGAACAGGGTCTCATGAACACTGAAGCTTTCTTT.

V gene TRBV18 combines with J gene TRBJ1-2; 8 bases are shared with TRBD1. Germline trimming cut 5 bases from V and 6 bases from J; bases unmatched to any gene: 5. CDR3 length: 13 amino acids. The germline CDR1 and CDR2 sequences are KGHSH and LQKENI. The CDR3 sequence: CASSKDRVDGYTF. The CDR3 DNA reads as TGTGCCAGCTCAAAGGACAGGGTCGATGGCTACACCTTC.

This clonotype was seen only a few times. The CDR3 region is CAIRTGLNTEAFF. CDR3 DNA sequence: TGTGCCATCCGGACAGGTTTGAACACTGAAGCTTTCTTT. V usage is TRBV10-3 and J usage is TRBJ1-1; TRBD1 agrees at 7 bases. The CDR3 contains 13 residues. Trimming took 8 bases from V and 0 from J; bases not matched to a gene: 3. The V gene's germline CDR1 is ENHRY and CDR2 SYGVKD.

This clonotype has a count of ten or more. The rearrangement joins TRBV6-1 to TRBJ1-3, with D unclear. Looked up from germline, CDR1 is MNHNS and CDR2 is SASEGT. Trimming stripped 0 bases from V and 4 bases from J, with 10 bases between. The CDR3 totals 15 residues. The CDR3: CASSEAALYGNTIYF. The CDR3 DNA follows: TGTGCCAGCAGTGAAGCCGCCCTTTACGGAAACACCATATATTTT.

The chain employs TRBV12-3 or TRBV12-4 and TRBJ2-5; no definite D call. The CDR3 sequence is 13 residues long. Trimming cost V 6 bases and J 2 bases, with 10 bases left between them. CDR3 sequence (DNA): TGTGCCAGCAGCCGGGCAGGACAAGAGACCCAGTACTTC. Translated, it gives CASSRAGQETQYF.

This clonotype was seen a handful of times. The chain is built from TRBV2 and TRBJ2-1; 7 nucleotides line up with TRBD2. The CDR3 spans 13 residues. V lost 5 bases to trimming and J lost 4 bases; unmatched junction nucleotides: 2. In germline, CDR1 is SNHLY, CDR2 FYNNEI. CDR3 loop: CASSPGGYNEQFF. The CDR3 bases are TGTGCCAGCAGTCCCGGGGGGTACAATGAGCAGTTCTTC.

This chain joins TRBV2 and TRBJ2-1; unclear D gene. In germline, CDR1 is SNHLY, CDR2 FYNNEI. There are 14 residues in the CDR3. The V and J ends lost 4 bases and 4 bases respectively, with 11 bases between them. The CDR3 loop is CASSAYSDYNEQFF. The DNA of the CDR3 is TGTGCCAGCAGTGCCTACAGTGATTACAATGAGCAGTTCTTC. The full variable domain, rest sourced from reference TRBV2 and TRBJ2-1, is EPEVTQTPSHQVTQMGQEVILRCVPISNHLYFYWYRQILGQKVEFLVSFYNNEISEKSEIFDDQFSVERPDGSNFTLKIRSTKLEDSAMYFCASSAYSDYNEQFFGPGTRLTVL.

This clonotype appeared a few times. The chain recombines TRBV7-2 with TRBJ2-3, with TRBD2 matching over 9 bases. The CDR3 has 14 residues. The germline CDR1 and CDR2 sequences are SGHTA and FQGNSA. J gave up 7 bases and V 1 base, and 3 bases lay outside the gene matches. CDR3 coding DNA: TGTGCCAGCAGCTTAGGCGGGGGGGCATATACGCAGTATTTT. Translating it yields CASSLGGGAYTQYF.

The chain couples TRBV4-3 to TRBJ2-7; perhaps TRBD1 as D (7 bases). The CDR3 contains 14 residues. The V end was cut by 2 bases, the J end by 6 bases, with 14 bases between. Germline CDR1 is LGHNA and CDR2 is YSLEER. Here the CDR3 DNA reads TGCGCCAGCAGCCAAAACAGGGGACTCGGCGAGCAGTACTTC. It codes for CASSQNRGLGEQYF.

Many counts were recorded for this clonotype. J is TRBJ2-3 and V is TRBV20-1, with TRBD2 matching over 11 bases. The CDR3 is 18 amino acids. Germline V gives CDR1 DFQATT, CDR2 SNEGSKA (reference sequence). Germline trimming cut 3 bases from V and 0 bases from J; bases unmatched to any gene: 11. CDR3 loop: CSASPLVLAGGSTDTQYF. For the CDR3, the DNA is TGCAGTGCTAGCCCACTTGTTCTAGCGGGGGGCAGCACAGATACGCAGTATTTT.

This clonotype was recorded many times. The CDR3 DNA sequence: TGTGCCAGCAGCTTCCAGCTGGATAATTCACCCCTCCACTTT. Amino acids: CASSFQLDNSPLHF. J is TRBJ1-6 and V is TRBV7-6; D gene unclear. The CDR3 has 14 residues. Germline-derived CDR1 and CDR2 are SGHVS and FNYEAQ. The ends were cut back, 3 bases at V and 5 bases at J, with 8 bases in the middle.